These 22 T cell receptor beta chains were sequenced from one sample in a study of blood T cells in healthy people across ages. A second PCR of about 7 to 11 cycles used a sample-barcoded 5' primer and a J-beta primer mix. TCRdb re-called the 5' RACE reads with MiXCR, one entry per CDR3 protein. The sample consists of fewer than 2,000,000 distinct CDR3 sequences, around 36% of them appearing once. Source material: blood. The receptors here all came from a woman aged 25 to 45 in good health.

The CDR3 loop is CSAILGPEQFF. The CDR3 DNA is TGCAGTGCTATTCTAGGCCCTGAGCAGTTCTTC. The V and J genes are TRBV20-1 and TRBJ2-1; D unresolved. The CDR3 contains 11 residues. CDR1 DFQATT and CDR2 SNEGSKA come from the germline V gene (reference sequence). V was clipped by 4 bases and J by 9 bases, with 10 bases between them.

As for this clonotype: An end of the junction differs from the germline gene, which may be a read error. CDR3 nucleotides: TGCGCCGGCAGCAGGGACAAAGCTCGGTCCGGAGCCGAGCAGTACTTC. This encodes CAGSRDKARSGAEQYF. V usage is TRBV5-1 and J usage is TRBJ2-7; possibly TRBD1 for D (6 bases). The CDR3 length is 16 residues. Germline CDR1 reads SGHRS; CDR2 reads YFSETQ. Supplemented by reference TRBV5-1 and TRBJ2-7, the full variable domain reads KAGVTQTPRYLIKTRGQQVTLSCSPISGHRSVSWYQQTPGQGLQFLFEYFSETQRNKGNFPGRFSGRQFSNSRSEMNVSTLELGDSALYLCAGSRDKARSGAEQYFGPGTRLTVT.

This clonotype turned up a few times. The chain recombines TRBV9 with TRBJ1-1; 9 bases agree with TRBD1. The V gene's germline CDR1 is SGDLS and CDR2 YYNGEE. J lost 3 bases, V lost 6 bases, and 6 bases had no gene match. The CDR3 has 14 amino acids. CDR3 bases: TGTGCCAGCACCGGGACAGGGCGTGACACTGAAGCTTTCTTT. Amino acids: CASTGTGRDTEAFF. Combining the CDR3 with reference TRBV9 and TRBJ1-1 gives the whole variable domain DSGVTQTPKHLITATGQRVTLRCSPRSGDLSVYWYQQSLDQGLQFLIQYYNGEERAKGNILERFSAQQFPDLHSELNLSSLELGDSALYFCASTGTGRDTEAFFGQGTRLTVV.

In its sample, this clonotype was seen once. Since a much larger clone is just one base distant, this may be a read error. The chain's CDR3 is CAGSRTGLNEKLFF. The CDR3 DNA is TGTGCCGGCAGCCGAACAGGCCTTAATGAAAAACTGTTTTTT. The J gene is TRBJ1-4, the V gene TRBV12-3 or TRBV12-4, with D perhaps TRBD1 (5 bases). CDR3 length equals 14 residues.

The chain carries TRBV9 and TRBJ2-1, with 10 bases lining up with TRBD2. Germline V lookup: CDR1 SGDLS, CDR2 YYNGEE. Unmatched junction bases numbered 12, after V lost 3 bases and J lost 3 bases. This CDR3 region has 18 residues. The CDR3 sequence is CASSASFTSGEHYNEQFF. CDR3 DNA sequence: TGTGCCAGCAGCGCGAGTTTCACTAGCGGGGAGCACTACAATGAGCAGTTCTTC.

The rearrangement links TRBV20-1 to TRBJ2-5; 13 bases map to TRBD2. V gave up 3 bases and J gave up 5 bases; unmatched junction bases: 6. Per the germline V gene, CDR1 is DFQATT and CDR2 is SNEGSKA (reference sequence). The CDR3 loop spans 15 amino acids. CDR3 loop: CSASGLAGAGETQYF. The CDR3 DNA sequence: TGCAGTGCTAGTGGACTAGCGGGGGCAGGGGAGACCCAGTACTTC.

This clonotype was counted at least ten times. The chain is built from TRBV29-1 and TRBJ2-1, with TRBD2 identical over 15 bases. Trimming cost V 1 base and J 8 bases; bases outside gene matches: 12. This CDR3 spans 18 amino acids. The V gene's germline CDR1 is SQVTM and CDR2 ANQGSEA. CDR3 in amino acids: CSVEVSGLAGGPLDEQFF. CDR3 DNA: TGCAGCGTTGAAGTTTCTGGACTAGCGGGGGGGCCACTGGATGAGCAGTTCTTC.

The chain recombines TRBV20-1 with TRBJ2-5; D ambiguous. The V and J ends lost 3 bases and 4 bases respectively, with 15 bases between them. Germline V lookup: CDR1 DFQATT, CDR2 SNEGSKA (reference sequence). The CDR3 sequence is 14 residues long. Written as DNA, the CDR3 is TGCAGTGCTAGTCTGGCTAGTGGGCTAGAGACCCAGTACTTC. Residues: CSASLASGLETQYF.

This clonotype came up a few times. This chain links TRBV9 with TRBJ2-1; 12 bases are shared with TRBD1. The junction had 13 bases not matched to a gene; V was cut back by 4 bases and J by 2 bases. Germline CDR1 reads SGDLS; CDR2 reads YYNGEE. The CDR3 runs 19 residues. The DNA of the CDR3 is TGTGCCAGCAGCTTGAGGGGTGGGACAGGGGGCAACACCTACAATGAGCAGTTCTTC. As protein: CASSLRGGTGGNTYNEQFF.

This chain links TRBV20-1 with TRBJ2-5, with 7 bases identical to TRBD1. Germline values: CDR1 DFQATT, CDR2 SNEGSKA (reference sequence). The CDR3 runs 13 residues. Germline trimming cut 0 bases from V and 3 bases from J; bases unmatched to any gene: 1. The CDR3 here is CSAREGTEETQYF. For the CDR3, the DNA is TGCAGTGCTAGAGAAGGGACAGAAGAGACCCAGTACTTC.

The chain is built from TRBV20-1 and TRBJ1-5; D may be TRBD1 (6 bases). The CDR3 has 14 amino acids. Between the trimmed V and J ends, which lost 4 bases and 2 bases, there was a span of 12 bases. Germline CDR1 is DFQATT and CDR2 is SNEGSKA (reference sequence). The CDR3 coding sequence is TGCAGTGCTAACAGGGTAGGGGGCAATCAGCCCCAGCATTTT. Translation: CSANRVGGNQPQHF.

The rearrangement joins TRBV11-3 to TRBJ2-2; D is possibly TRBD2 (6 bases). This CDR3 contains 19 residues. Germline CDR1 SGHNT, CDR2 YENEEA. V was pared by 3 bases and J by 1 base, with 21 bases between. CDR3: CASSFSLPFAGKNTGELFF. CDR3 in DNA: TGTGCCAGCAGCTTTAGCCTCCCTTTTGCGGGGAAGAACACCGGGGAGCTGTTTTTT. The full variable domain, rest sourced from reference TRBV11-3 and TRBJ2-2, is EAGVVQSPRYKIIEKKQPVAFWCNPISGHNTLYWYLQNLGQGPELLIRYENEEAVDDSQLPKDRFSAERLKGVDSTLKIQPAELGDSAVYLCASSFSLPFAGKNTGELFFGEGSRLTVL.

This clonotype has a single count. V usage is TRBV5-4 and J usage is TRBJ2-7; D is undetermined. V was clipped by 4 bases and J by 3 bases, with 17 bases between them. This CDR3 is 15 amino acids long. Looked up from germline, CDR1 is SGHNT and CDR2 is YYREEE (reference sequence). The chain's CDR3 is CASSLRTRSGYEQYF. For the CDR3, the DNA is TGTGCCAGCAGCCTGCGAACAAGGTCAGGCTACGAGCAGTACTTC.

In regard to this clonotype: One junction end does not reproduce the germline sequence, and a read error may be involved. The J gene is TRBJ2-1, the V gene TRBV18; a weak D match, TRBD1 (6 bases). The CDR3 sequence is 15 residues long. Germline values: CDR1 KGHSH, CDR2 LQKENI. The CDR3 DNA reads as TGTGCCAACTCACCACAGGGCTCTTCCTACAATGAGCAGTTCTTC. Its translation is CANSPQGSSYNEQFF. The full variable domain, in which reference TRBV18 and TRBJ2-1 provide the parts outside the CDR3, is NAGVMQNPRHLVRRRGQEARLRCSPMKGHSHVYWYRQLPEEGLKFMVYLQKENIIDESGMPKERFSAEFPKEGPSILRIQQVVRGDSAAYFCANSPQGSSYNEQFFGPGTRLTVL.

Turning to this clonotype: Compared with germline, one end of the junction differs, possibly owing to a read error. The V and J genes are TRBV5-5 and TRBJ1-2; D not certain. The CDR3 extends over 12 amino acids. CDR1 and CDR2 from the germline V gene are SGHKS and YYEKEE (reference sequence). The CDR3 here is CASSLVQSGYIF. As DNA, the CDR3 is TGTGCCAGCAGCTTGGTCCAGTCTGGCTACATCTTC.

This chain joins TRBV9 and TRBJ2-1, with unresolved D. Trimming cost V 0 bases and J 3 bases, with 7 bases left between them. The CDR3 has 14 residues. Germline V gives CDR1 SGDLS, CDR2 YYNGEE. The CDR3 nucleotides read TGTGCCAGCAGCGTAGCGGATTACTACAATGAGCAGTTCTTC. This encodes CASSVADYYNEQFF. Looking up the rest from reference TRBV9 and TRBJ2-1 gives the full variable domain: DSGVTQTPKHLITATGQRVTLRCSPRSGDLSVYWYQQSLDQGLQFLIQYYNGEERAKGNILERFSAQQFPDLHSELNLSSLELGDSALYFCASSVADYYNEQFFGPGTRLTVL.

This clonotype was picked up a small number of times. The rearrangement uses TRBV7-3 and TRBJ2-3, with 9 bases matching TRBD2. The CDR3 runs to 17 residues. Trimming took 3 bases from V and 2 from J; bases not matched to a gene: 9. Per the germline V gene, CDR1 is SGHTA and CDR2 is FQGTGA. DNA for the CDR3: TGTGCCAGCAGCTTGGGCTTTGCGGGGGGGCCCACAGATACGCAGTATTTT. Residues: CASSLGFAGGPTDTQYF.

This clonotype has more than one count but fewer than ten. The CDR3 sequence: CASSSESGVEQFF. As DNA, the CDR3 is TGTGCCAGCAGCTCGGAGAGCGGGGTTGAGCAGTTCTTC. The chain couples TRBV5-6 to TRBJ2-1, with TRBD2 identical over 7 bases. Germline V gene lookup returns CDR1 SGHDT and CDR2 YYEEEE. The length of the CDR3 is 13 residues. After removal of 3 bases from V and 9 bases from J, the junction contained 6 bases not matched to a gene.

This chain connects TRBV7-9 to TRBJ1-3, with D possibly matching TRBD1 (5 bases). The CDR3 length is 16 residues. Per germline, CDR1 SEHNR and CDR2 FQNEAQ (reference sequence). V dropped 4 bases and J dropped 2 bases, with 15 bases sitting between them. CDR3 region: CASSSNLREPGNTIYF. CDR3 DNA sequence: TGTGCCAGCAGCTCTAACCTCAGGGAGCCTGGAAACACCATATATTTT.

Comments on this clonotype: One end of the junction varies from germline; a read error may be responsible. The CDR3 loop reads CAGSLPGTGIYEQYF. The CDR3 DNA follows: TGTGCCGGCAGTCTGCCCGGGACAGGCATCTACGAGCAGTACTTC. The chain recombines TRBV28 with TRBJ2-4; 8 bases map to TRBD1. Matching the DNA end better, TRBJ2-7 makes the J call doubtful. The germline CDR1 and CDR2 sequences are MDHEN and SYDVKM. This CDR3 contains 15 residues.

V gene TRBV9 combines with J gene TRBJ2-3; 15 bases map to TRBD2. V was clipped by 4 bases and J by 2 bases; unmatched bases: 14. From germline, CDR1 is SGDLS and CDR2 YYNGEE. This CDR3 comprises 20 residues. The CDR3 reads CASSSPGLAGGPTFTDTQYF. DNA of the CDR3: TGTGCCAGCAGCTCACCGGGACTAGCGGGGGGCCCCACTTTCACAGATACGCAGTATTTT.

The rearrangement uses TRBV4-1 and TRBJ1-4; D gene unclear. Germline loops: CDR1 MGHRA, CDR2 YSYEKL. V dropped 4 bases and J dropped 4 bases, with 10 bases sitting between them. The CDR3 totals 14 residues. In nucleotides, the CDR3 is TGCGCCAGCAGCCCAGGCGGGGTTAATGAAAAACTGTTTTTT. Protein: CASSPGGVNEKLFF.